The present entry profiles one T cell receptor (beta chain) with its context. One junction end does not reproduce the germline sequence, and a read error may be involved. Germline V CDR1 and CDR2: ENHRY, SYGVKD. This CDR3 has 13 residues. The data were obtained in a study of blood T cell repertoires in COVID-19. Study at large: Sites in the United States, Italy and Spain provided acute and convalescent COVID-19 samples. In each case, the material was cDNA or gDNA derived from T cells, B-cell-depleted T cells, or PBMCs.

In the original processing: Estimation of nucleated cell counts relied on the amplification of reference gene primers. Method: immunoSEQ multiplex PCR; TCRdb's copy keeps in-frame clones and lacks some. The V and J calls and clone size are taken from that table; D and trimming were inferred from the DNA. The profile shows about 83,000 clones, 90% of them singletons. The V and J genes are TRBV10-3 and TRBJ2-7; perhaps TRBD2 as D (5 bases). The sequenced sample was peripheral blood. The TCR originated in a woman of 80 years or more with active or convalescent COVID-19. The CDR3 DNA sequence: TGTGCCATCAGTGAGCCGGAGGTTGGGCGCTCCGCCTTC. Its translation is CAISEPEVGRSAF.